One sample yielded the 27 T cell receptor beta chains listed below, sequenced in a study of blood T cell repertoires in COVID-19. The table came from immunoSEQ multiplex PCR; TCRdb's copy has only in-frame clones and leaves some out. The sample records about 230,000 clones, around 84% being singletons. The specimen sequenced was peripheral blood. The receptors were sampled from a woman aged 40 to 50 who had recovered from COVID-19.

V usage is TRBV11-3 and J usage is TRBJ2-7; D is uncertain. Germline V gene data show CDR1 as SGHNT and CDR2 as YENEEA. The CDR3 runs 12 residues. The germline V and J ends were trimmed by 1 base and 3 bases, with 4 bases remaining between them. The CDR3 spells CASSLAYYEQYF. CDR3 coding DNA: TGTGCCAGCAGCTTAGCCTACTACGAGCAGTACTTC.

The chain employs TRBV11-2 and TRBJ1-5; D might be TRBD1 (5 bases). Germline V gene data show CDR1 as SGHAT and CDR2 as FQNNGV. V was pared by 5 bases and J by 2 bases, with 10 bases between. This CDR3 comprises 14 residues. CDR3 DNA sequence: TGTGCCAGCAGCCTTATAGGGGGCAATCAGCCCCAGCATTTT. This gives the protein CASSLIGGNQPQHF.

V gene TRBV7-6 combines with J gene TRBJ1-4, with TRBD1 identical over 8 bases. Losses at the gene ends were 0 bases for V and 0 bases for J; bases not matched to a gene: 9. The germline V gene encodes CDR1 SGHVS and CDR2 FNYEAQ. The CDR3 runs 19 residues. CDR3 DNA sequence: TGTGCCAGCAGCTTAGCGCTGCAGGGGGCCTATCCAACTAATGAAAAACTGTTTTTT. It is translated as CASSLALQGAYPTNEKLFF.

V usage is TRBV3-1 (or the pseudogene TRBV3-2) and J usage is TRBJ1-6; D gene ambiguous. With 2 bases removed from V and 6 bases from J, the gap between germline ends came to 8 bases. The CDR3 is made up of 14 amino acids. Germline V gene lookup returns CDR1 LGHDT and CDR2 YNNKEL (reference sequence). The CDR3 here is CASSQNRINSPLHF. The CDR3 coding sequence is TGTGCCAGCAGCCAAAACAGAATTAATTCACCCCTCCACTTT.

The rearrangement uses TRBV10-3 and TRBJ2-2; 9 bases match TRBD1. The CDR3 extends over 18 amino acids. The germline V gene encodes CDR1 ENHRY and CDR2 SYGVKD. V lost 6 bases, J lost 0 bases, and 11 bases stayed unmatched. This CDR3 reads CAISPGTGMVPNTGELFF. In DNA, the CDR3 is TGTGCCATCAGCCCCGGGACAGGGATGGTCCCGAACACCGGGGAGCTGTTTTTT.

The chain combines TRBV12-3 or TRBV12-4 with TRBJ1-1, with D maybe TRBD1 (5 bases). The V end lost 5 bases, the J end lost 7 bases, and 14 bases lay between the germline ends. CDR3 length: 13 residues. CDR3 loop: CASSSQGFGEAFF. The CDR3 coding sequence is TGTGCCAGCAGTAGTCAGGGTTTTGGTGAAGCTTTCTTT.

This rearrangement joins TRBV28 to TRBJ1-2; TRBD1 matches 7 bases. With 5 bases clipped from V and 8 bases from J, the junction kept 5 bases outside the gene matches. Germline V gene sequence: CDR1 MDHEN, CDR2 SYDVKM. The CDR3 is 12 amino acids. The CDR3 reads CASSLQGLGYTF. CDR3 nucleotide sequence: TGTGCCAGCAGTCTACAGGGGCTGGGCTACACCTTC.

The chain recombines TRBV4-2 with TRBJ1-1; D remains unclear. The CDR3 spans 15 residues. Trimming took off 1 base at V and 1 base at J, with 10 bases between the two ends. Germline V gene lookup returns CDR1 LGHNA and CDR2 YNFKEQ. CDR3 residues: CASSQGTDPNTEAFF. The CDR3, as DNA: TGTGCCAGCAGCCAAGGTACAGACCCGAACACTGAAGCTTTCTTT.

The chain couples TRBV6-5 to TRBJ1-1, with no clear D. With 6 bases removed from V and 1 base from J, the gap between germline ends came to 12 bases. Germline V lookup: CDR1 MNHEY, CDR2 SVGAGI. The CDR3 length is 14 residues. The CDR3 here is CASRVQLQNTEAFF. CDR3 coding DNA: TGTGCCAGCAGAGTACAGCTACAGAACACTGAAGCTTTCTTT.

CDR3 sequence reads: CASSLDVGLPYNEQFF. The CDR3 DNA follows: TGTGCCAGCAGCTTAGATGTGGGACTACCGTACAATGAGCAGTTCTTC. The chain employs TRBV11-2 and TRBJ2-1; TRBD2 matches 7 bases. Germline assignment: CDR1 SGHAT and CDR2 FQNNGV. The CDR3 contains 16 residues. V shed 0 bases and J 4 bases; nucleotides not matched to a gene: 6.

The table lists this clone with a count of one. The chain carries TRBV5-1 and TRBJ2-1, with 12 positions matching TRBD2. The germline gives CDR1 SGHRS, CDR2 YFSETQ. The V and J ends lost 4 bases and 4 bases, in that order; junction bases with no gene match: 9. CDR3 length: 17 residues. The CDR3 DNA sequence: TGCGCCAGCAGCCTTGGGACTAGCGGGCTGACGTACAATGAGCAGTTCTTC. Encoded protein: CASSLGTSGLTYNEQFF. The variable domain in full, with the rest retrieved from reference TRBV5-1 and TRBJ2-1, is KAGVTQTPRYLIKTRGQQVTLSCSPISGHRSVSWYQQTPGQGLQFLFEYFSETQRNKGNFPGRFSGRQFSNSRSEMNVSTLELGDSALYLCASSLGTSGLTYNEQFFGPGTRLTVL.

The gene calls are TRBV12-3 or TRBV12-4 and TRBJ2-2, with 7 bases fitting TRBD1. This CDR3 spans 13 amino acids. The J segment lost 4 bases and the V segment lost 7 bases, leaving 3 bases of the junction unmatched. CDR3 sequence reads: CASKTGTTGELFF. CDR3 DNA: TGTGCCAGCAAGACAGGGACCACCGGGGAGCTGTTTTTT.

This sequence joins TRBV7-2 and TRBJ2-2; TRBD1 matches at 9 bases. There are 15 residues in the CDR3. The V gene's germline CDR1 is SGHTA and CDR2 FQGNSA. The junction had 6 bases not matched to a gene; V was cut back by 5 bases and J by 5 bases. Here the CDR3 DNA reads TGTGCCAGCAGCCGGACAGGGGTTAGGACCGGGGAGCTGTTTTTT. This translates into CASSRTGVRTGELFF.

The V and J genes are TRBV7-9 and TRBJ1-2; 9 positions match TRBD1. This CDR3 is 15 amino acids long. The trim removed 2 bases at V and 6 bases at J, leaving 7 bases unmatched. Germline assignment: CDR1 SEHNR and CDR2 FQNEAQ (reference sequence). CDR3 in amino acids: CASSLYGDRVDGYTF. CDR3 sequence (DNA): TGTGCCAGCAGCTTATATGGGGACAGGGTGGATGGCTACACCTTC.

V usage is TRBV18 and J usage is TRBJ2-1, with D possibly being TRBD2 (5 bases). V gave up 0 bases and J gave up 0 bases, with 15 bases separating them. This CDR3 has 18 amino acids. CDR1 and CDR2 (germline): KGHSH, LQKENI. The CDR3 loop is CASSPPGGGFLSYNEQFF. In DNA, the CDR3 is TGTGCCAGCTCACCACCGGGCGGCGGGTTCCTCTCCTACAATGAGCAGTTCTTC.

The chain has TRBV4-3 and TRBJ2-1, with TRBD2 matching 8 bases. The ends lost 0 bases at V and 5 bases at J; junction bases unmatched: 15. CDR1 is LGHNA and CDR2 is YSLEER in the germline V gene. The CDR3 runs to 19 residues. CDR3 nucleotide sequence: TGCGCCAGCAGCCAAGATCTCGGGGGGGCGGGTCTCGGACACAATGAGCAGTTCTTC. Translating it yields CASSQDLGGAGLGHNEQFF.

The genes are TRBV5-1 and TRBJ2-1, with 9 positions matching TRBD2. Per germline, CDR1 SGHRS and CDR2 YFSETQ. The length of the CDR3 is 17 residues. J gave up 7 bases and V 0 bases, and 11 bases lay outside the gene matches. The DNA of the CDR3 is TGCGCCAGCAGCTTGGCCTTTGCGGGGGGGTCTAAAAATGAGCAGTTCTTC. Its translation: CASSLAFAGGSKNEQFF.

The chain's CDR3 is CASSPQGTGELFF. CDR3 coding DNA: TGTGCCAGCAGTCCTCAGGGAACCGGGGAGCTGTTTTTT. This chain uses TRBV2 with TRBJ2-2; D is perhaps TRBD1 (5 bases). Germline-derived CDR1 and CDR2 are SNHLY and FYNNEI. Trimming cost V 5 bases and J 5 bases, with 9 bases left between them. The length of the CDR3 is 13 residues. The complete variable domain, with remaining parts taken from reference TRBV2 and TRBJ2-2, reads EPEVTQTPSHQVTQMGQEVILRCVPISNHLYFYWYRQILGQKVEFLVSFYNNEISEKSEIFDDQFSVERPDGSNFTLKIRSTKLEDSAMYFCASSPQGTGELFFGEGSRLTVL.

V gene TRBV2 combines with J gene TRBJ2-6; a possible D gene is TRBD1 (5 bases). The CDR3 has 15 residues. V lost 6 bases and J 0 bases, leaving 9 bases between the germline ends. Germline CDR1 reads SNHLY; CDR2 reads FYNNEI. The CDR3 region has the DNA TGTGCCAGCAGACAAGACAGCTCTGGGGCCAACGTCCTGACTTTC. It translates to CASRQDSSGANVLTF.

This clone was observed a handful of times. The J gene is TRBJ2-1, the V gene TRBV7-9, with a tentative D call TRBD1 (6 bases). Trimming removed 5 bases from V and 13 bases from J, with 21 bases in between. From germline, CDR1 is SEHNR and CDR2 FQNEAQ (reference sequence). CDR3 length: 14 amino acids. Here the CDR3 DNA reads TGTGCCAGCAGCCTCTTGACAGGCCAAGGCCCCCAGTTCTTC. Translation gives CASSLLTGQGPQFF.

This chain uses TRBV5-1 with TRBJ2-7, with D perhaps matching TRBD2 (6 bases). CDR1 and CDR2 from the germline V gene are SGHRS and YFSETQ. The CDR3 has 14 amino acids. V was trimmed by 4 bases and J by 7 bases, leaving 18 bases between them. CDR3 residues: CASSPGTVGTEQYF. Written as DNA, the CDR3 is TGCGCCAGCAGCCCCGGGACTGTTGGAACTGAGCAGTACTTC.

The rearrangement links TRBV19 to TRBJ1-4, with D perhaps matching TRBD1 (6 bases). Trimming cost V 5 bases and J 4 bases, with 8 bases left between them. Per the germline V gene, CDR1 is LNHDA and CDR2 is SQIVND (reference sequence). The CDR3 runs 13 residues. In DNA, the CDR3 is TGTGCCAGTAGTTCAGGGGATAATGAAAAACTGTTTTTT. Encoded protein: CASSSGDNEKLFF.

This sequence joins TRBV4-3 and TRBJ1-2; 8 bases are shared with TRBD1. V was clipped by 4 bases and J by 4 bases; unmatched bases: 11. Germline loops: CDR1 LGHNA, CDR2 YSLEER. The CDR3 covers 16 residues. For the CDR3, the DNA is TGCGCCAGCAGCCGAGTGGGACAGGCCTTCGGCTATGGCTACACCTTC. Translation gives CASSRVGQAFGYGYTF.

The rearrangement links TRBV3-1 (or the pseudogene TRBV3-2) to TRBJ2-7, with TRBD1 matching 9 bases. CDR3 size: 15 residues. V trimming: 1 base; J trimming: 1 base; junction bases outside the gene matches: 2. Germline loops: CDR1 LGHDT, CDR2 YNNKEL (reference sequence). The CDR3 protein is CASSQGTGESYEQYF. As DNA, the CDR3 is TGTGCCAGCAGCCAAGGGACAGGGGAATCCTACGAGCAGTACTTC.

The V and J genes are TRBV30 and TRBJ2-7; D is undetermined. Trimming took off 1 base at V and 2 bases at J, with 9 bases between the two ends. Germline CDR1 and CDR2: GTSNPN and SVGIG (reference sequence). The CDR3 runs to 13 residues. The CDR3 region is CAWSAGWTYEQYF. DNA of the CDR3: TGTGCCTGGAGTGCGGGTTGGACCTACGAGCAGTACTTC.

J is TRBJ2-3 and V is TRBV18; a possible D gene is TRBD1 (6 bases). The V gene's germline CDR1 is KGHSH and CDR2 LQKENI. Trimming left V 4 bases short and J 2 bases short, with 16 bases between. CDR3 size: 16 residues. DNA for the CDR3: TGTGCCAGCTCACGCCTCAAACAGGGATCCACAGATACGCAGTATTTT. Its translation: CASSRLKQGSTDTQYF.

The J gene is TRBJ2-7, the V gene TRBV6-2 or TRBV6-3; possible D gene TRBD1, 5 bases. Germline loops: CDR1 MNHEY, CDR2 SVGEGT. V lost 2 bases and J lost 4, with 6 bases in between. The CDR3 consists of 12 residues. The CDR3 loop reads CASSYAGYEQYF. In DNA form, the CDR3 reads TGTGCCAGCAGTTACGCAGGGTACGAGCAGTACTTC.